The clone carrying this T cell receptor (beta chain) occurred a few times. Its antigen is not identified. The study made its TCR cDNA through 5'RACE template switching. That step introduced a universal primer site along with UMIs. TCRdb re-called the 5' RACE reads with MiXCR, one entry per CDR3 protein. The data show 300,000 or so distinct CDR3 sequences, approximately 10% seen once. This sample is part of a study of T cells after yellow fever vaccination. Study-wide findings and caveats: Detected again after the booster were most primary-vaccination clones, at approximately 96% CD4 and about 89% CD8.

Trimming left V 1 base short and J 2 bases short, with 12 bases between. This CDR3 has 16 residues. CDR1 and CDR2 (germline): LGHNA, YNFKEQ. The sequencing here drew on CD4+ T cells sorted from PBMCs, taken 5 days after the yellow fever booster vaccination. The TCR was taken from a man between 18 and 29 years old who received the YFV17D yellow fever vaccine. The J gene is TRBJ1-5, the V gene TRBV4-2, with D tentatively TRBD1 (6 bases). The CDR3 reads CASSQGAGAGNQPQHF. The DNA of the CDR3 is TGTGCCAGCAGCCAAGGCGCGGGGGCGGGCAATCAGCCCCAGCATTTT.